Included here is one TCR beta chain sequence, with context. Germline V gene sequence: CDR1 MNHEY, CDR2 SVGAGI. The CDR3 is 17 residues long. Trimming took 0 bases from V and 4 from J; bases not matched to a gene: 7. The sample is drawn from a study of identical twins. TCRdb called the 5' RACE reads again in MiXCR, with one record for every CDR3 protein. The sample gives approximately 490,000 distinct CDR3 sequences, about 20% of which show up once; 0.4% to 0.6% is in the top ten. These records were also assigned to another study, of yellow fever vaccine responses in identical twins.

This clonotype was obtained from a woman aged 18-35 years in good health. The J gene is TRBJ2-3, the V gene TRBV6-5, with TRBD2 identical over 10 bases. Sequencing used CD4+ T cells sorted from blood. The CDR3 loop is CASSYSTLAGAPDTQYF. CDR3 DNA sequence: TGTGCCAGCAGTTACTCGACGCTAGCGGGAGCCCCAGATACGCAGTATTTT.